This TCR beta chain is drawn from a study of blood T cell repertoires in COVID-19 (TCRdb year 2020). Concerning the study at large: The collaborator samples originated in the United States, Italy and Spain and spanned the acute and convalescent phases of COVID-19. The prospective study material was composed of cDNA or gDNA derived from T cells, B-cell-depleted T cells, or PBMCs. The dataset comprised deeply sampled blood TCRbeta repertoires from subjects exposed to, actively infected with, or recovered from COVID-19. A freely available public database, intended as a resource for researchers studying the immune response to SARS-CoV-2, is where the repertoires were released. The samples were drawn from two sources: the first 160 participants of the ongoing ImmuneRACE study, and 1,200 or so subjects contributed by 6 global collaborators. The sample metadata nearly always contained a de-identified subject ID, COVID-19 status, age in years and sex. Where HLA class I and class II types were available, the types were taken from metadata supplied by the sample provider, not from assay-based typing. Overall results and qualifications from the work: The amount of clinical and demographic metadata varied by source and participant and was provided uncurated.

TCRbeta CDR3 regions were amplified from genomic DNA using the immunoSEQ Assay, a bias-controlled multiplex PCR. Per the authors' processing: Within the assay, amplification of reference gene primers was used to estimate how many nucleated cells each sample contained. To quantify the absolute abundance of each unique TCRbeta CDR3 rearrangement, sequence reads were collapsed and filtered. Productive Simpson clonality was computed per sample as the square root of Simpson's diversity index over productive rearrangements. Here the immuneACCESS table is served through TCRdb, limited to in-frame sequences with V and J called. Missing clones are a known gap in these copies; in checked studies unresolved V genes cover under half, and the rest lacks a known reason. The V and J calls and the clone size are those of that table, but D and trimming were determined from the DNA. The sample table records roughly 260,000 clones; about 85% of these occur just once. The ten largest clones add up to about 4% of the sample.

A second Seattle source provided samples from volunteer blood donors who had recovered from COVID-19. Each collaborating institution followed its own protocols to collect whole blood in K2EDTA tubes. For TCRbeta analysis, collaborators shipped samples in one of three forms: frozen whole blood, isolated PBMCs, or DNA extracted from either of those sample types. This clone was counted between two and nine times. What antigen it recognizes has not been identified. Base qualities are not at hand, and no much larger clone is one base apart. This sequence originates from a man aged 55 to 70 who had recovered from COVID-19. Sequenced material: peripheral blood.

The nucleotides read TGTGCCAGCAGCGCTAGAGGTTATGGCTACACCTTC. Translated, it reads CASSARGYGYTF. The V and J segments used are TRBV9 and TRBJ1-2; no D segment can be confidently identified. At the junction V is shortened by 3 bases and J by 5 bases, with 8 bases in between. From cysteine to phenylalanine, the CDR3 is 12 amino acids long. The CDR3 DNA has 36 bases and is translated from base 1. The germline V gene specifies SGDLS as CDR1 and YYNGEE as CDR2.